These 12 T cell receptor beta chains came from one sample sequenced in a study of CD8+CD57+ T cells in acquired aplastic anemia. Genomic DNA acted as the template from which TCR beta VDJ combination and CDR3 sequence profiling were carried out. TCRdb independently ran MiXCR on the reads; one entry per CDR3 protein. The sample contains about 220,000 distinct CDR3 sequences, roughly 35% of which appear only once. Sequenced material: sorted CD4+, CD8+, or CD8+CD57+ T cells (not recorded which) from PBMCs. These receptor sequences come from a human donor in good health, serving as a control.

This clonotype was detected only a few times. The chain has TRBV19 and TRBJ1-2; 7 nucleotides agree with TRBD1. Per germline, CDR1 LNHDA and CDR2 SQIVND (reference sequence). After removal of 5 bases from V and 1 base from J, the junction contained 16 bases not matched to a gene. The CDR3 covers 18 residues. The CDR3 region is CASSSSDRRGVFNYGYTF. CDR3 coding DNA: TGTGCCAGTAGTTCCTCGGACAGGAGGGGGGTTTTTAACTATGGCTACACCTTC.

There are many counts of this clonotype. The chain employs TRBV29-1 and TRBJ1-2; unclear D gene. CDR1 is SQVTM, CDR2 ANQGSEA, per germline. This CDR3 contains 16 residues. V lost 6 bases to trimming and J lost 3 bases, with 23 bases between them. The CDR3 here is CSVLAGGGRTYYGYTF. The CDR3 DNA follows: TGCAGCGTCCTCGCTGGTGGTGGCCGTACCTACTATGGCTACACCTTC.

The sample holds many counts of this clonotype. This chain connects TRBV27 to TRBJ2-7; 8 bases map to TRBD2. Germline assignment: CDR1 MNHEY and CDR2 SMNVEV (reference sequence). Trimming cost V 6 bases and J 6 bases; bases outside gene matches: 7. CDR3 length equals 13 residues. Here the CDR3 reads CASRNLREAEQYF. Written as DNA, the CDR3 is TGTGCCAGCAGGAACTTGCGGGAGGCCGAGCAGTACTTC.

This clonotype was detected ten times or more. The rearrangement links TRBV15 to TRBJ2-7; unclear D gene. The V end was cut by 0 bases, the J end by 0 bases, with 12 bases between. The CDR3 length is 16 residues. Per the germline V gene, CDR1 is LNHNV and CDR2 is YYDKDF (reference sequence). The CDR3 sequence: CATSRDYGVGSYEQYF. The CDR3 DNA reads TGTGCCACCAGCAGAGATTATGGCGTGGGCTCCTACGAGCAGTACTTC.

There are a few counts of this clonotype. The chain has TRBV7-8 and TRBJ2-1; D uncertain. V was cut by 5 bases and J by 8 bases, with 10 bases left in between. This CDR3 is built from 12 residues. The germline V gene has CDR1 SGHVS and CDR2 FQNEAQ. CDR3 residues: CASSTTYDEQFF. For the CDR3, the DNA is TGTGCCAGCAGCACGACATACGATGAGCAGTTCTTC.

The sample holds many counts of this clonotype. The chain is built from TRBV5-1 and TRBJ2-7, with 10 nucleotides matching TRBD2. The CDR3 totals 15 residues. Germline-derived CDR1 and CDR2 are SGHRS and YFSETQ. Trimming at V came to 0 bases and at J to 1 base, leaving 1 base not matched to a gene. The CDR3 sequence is CASSLGTSGSYEQYF. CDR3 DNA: TGCGCCAGCAGCTTGGGGACTAGCGGATCCTACGAGCAGTACTTC.

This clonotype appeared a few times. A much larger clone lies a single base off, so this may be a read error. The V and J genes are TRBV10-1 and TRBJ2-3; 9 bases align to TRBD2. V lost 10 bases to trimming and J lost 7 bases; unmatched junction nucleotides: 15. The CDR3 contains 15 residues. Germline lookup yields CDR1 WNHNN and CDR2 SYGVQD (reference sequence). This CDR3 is CATKGGSGSGYTQYF. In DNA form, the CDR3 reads TGCGCCACCAAGGGGGGTAGCGGGAGTGGATATACGCAGTATTTT.

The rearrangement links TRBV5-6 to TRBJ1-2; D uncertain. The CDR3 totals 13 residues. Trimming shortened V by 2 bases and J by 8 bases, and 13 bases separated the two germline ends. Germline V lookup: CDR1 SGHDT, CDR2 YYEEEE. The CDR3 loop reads CASSLVAPAGYTF. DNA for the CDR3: TGTGCCAGCAGCTTAGTGGCGCCAGCCGGCTACACCTTC. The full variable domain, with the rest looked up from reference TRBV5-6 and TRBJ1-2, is DAGVTQSPTHLIKTRGQQVTLRCSPKSGHDTVSWYQQALGQGPQFIFQYYEEEERQRGNFPDRFSGHQFPNYSSELNVNALLLGDSALYLCASSLVAPAGYTFGSGTRLTVV.

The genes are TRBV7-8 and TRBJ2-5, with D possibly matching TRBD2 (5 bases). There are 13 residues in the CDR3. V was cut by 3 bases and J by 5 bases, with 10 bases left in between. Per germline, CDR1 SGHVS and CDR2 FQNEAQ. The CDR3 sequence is CASSFSAGETQYF. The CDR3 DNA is TGTGCCAGCAGCTTCTCGGCGGGTGAGACCCAGTACTTC.

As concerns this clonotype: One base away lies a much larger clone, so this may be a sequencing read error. This CDR3 is CAGSPGEVAGNTIYF. As DNA, the CDR3 is TGTGCCGGCAGCCCCGGGGAAGTTGCTGGAAACACCATATATTTT. This chain joins TRBV7-9 and TRBJ1-3, with D hard to call. The CDR3 runs 15 residues. Germline V gives CDR1 SEHNR, CDR2 FQNEAQ (reference sequence).

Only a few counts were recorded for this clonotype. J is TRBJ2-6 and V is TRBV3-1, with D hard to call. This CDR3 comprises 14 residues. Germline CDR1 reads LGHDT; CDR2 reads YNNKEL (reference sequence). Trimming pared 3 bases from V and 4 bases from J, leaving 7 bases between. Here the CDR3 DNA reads TGTGCCAGCAGCCAGGCCGGCGGGGCCAACGTCCTGACTTTC. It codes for CASSQAGGANVLTF.

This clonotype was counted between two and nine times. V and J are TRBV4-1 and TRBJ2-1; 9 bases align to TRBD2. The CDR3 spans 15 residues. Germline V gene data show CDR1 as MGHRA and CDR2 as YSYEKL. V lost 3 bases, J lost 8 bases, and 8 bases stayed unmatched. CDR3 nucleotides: TGCGCCAGCAGCCAGATTAGCGGGAGTCTGGATGAGCAGTTCTTC. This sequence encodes CASSQISGSLDEQFF.